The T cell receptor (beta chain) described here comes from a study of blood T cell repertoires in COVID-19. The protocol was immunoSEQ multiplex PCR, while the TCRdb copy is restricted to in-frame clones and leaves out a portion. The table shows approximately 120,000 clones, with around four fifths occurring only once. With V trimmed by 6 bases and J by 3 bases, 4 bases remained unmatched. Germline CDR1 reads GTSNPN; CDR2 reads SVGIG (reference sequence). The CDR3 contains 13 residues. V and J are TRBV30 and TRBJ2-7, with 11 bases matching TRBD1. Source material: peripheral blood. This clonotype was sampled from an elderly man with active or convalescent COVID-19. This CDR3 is CACRTGGVYEQYF. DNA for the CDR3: TGTGCCTGCAGGACAGGGGGCGTCTACGAGCAGTACTTC.